The next 30 T cell receptor beta chains were all read from a single sample in a study of blood T cell repertoires in COVID-19. Data came from immunoSEQ multiplex PCR; TCRdb stores just in-frame clones and leaves some out. The repertoire holds 200,000 to 250,000 clones, with approximately 90% as singletons. Specimen: peripheral blood. The receptors here all came from a woman aged 18-35 years who had recovered from COVID-19.

The chain is built from TRBV15 and TRBJ2-7, with 10 positions matching TRBD2. The CDR3 spans 17 residues. CDR1 and CDR2 (germline): LNHNV, YYDKDF (reference sequence). V shed 1 base, J shed 2 bases, and the junction held 8 bases outside the gene matches. The CDR3 DNA reads as TGTGCCACCAGCAGAGCTCTAGGTGGGACTAGCGCCTACGAGCAGTACTTC. It yields the protein CATSRALGGTSAYEQYF.

The chain couples TRBV4-1 to TRBJ2-7, with D unclear. The germline V gene encodes CDR1 MGHRA and CDR2 YSYEKL. This CDR3 spans 14 amino acids. V lost 4 bases and J lost 2, with 12 bases in between. CDR3 amino acids: CASSPTRGAYEQYF. The DNA of the CDR3 is TGCGCCAGCAGCCCAACGCGCGGAGCCTACGAGCAGTACTTC.

The chain uses TRBV10-3 and TRBJ2-2, with 9 bases identical to TRBD1. In germline, CDR1 is ENHRY, CDR2 SYGVKD. V lost 9 bases to trimming and J lost 2 bases; unmatched junction nucleotides: 4. The CDR3 is 14 residues long. CDR3 nucleotide sequence: TGTGCCATGCGGGGACAGGGTAACACCGGGGAGCTGTTTTTT. Residues: CAMRGQGNTGELFF.

The chain uses TRBV5-4 and TRBJ1-1; maybe TRBD1 (6 bases). V lost 3 bases to trimming and J lost 11 bases, with 17 bases between them. The CDR3 spans 13 residues. The germline CDR1 and CDR2 sequences are SGHNT and YYREEE (reference sequence). As DNA, the CDR3 is TGTGCCAGCAGCTCGACCGAGGAACAGGGTGCTTTCTTT. Protein: CASSSTEEQGAFF.

The CDR3 loop reads CASSDQGNGYTF. The CDR3, as DNA: TGTGCCAGCAGTGATCAGGGTAATGGCTACACCTTC. The chain joins TRBV25-1 to TRBJ1-2; D perhaps matches TRBD1 (5 bases). V was shortened by 3 bases and J by 6 bases, with 8 bases between the two germline ends. The germline V gene encodes CDR1 MGHDK and CDR2 SYGVNS. This CDR3 is built from 12 residues.

This chain connects TRBV19 to TRBJ2-1; unclear D gene. The CDR3 is made up of 13 amino acids. The germline V gene encodes CDR1 LNHDA and CDR2 SQIVND (reference sequence). With 3 bases removed from V and 6 bases from J, the gap between germline ends came to 9 bases. The DNA for the CDR3 is TGTGCCAGTAGTATTCTTTCGGGCAATGAGCAGTTCTTC. Translated, it gives CASSILSGNEQFF.

V is TRBV6-2 or TRBV6-3 and J is TRBJ2-7, with 13 bases fitting TRBD2. CDR3 size: 15 residues. J gave up 3 bases and V 6 bases, and 5 bases lay outside the gene matches. Germline CDR1 reads MNHEY; CDR2 reads SVGEGT. The CDR3, as DNA: TGTGCCAGCAGCCCGGGACTAGCGGGATTCTACGAGCAGTACTTC. Its protein product is CASSPGLAGFYEQYF.

The rearrangement uses TRBV5-6 and TRBJ2-1, with TRBD2 matching over 8 bases. This CDR3 has 15 residues. CDR1 is SGHDT, CDR2 YYEEEE, per germline. The ends lost 3 bases at V and 8 bases at J; junction bases unmatched: 10. CDR3 region: CASSSSGSSFDEQFF. The CDR3 DNA sequence: TGTGCCAGCAGCTCTAGCGGGTCTAGTTTCGATGAGCAGTTCTTC.

The rearrangement joins TRBV19 to TRBJ1-2, with a tentative D call TRBD1 (5 bases). Trimming stripped 0 bases from V and 8 bases from J, with 22 bases between. Germline CDR1 is LNHDA and CDR2 is SQIVND (reference sequence). The CDR3 is 17 amino acids. The CDR3 region has the DNA TGTGCCAGTAGTATAGATCTTCCTGGCAGGGCTCTTGGAGGCTACACCTTC. Translated, it gives CASSIDLPGRALGGYTF.

This chain connects TRBV3-1 (or the pseudogene TRBV3-2) to TRBJ2-3; 11 bases agree with TRBD2. Trimming cost V 0 bases and J 5 bases; bases outside gene matches: 4. The CDR3 covers 16 residues. The germline gives CDR1 LGHDT, CDR2 YNNKEL (reference sequence). In nucleotides, the CDR3 is TGTGCCAGCAGCCAAGAAATAGCGGGAGGGGTAGATACGCAGTATTTT. Translated, it gives CASSQEIAGGVDTQYF.

This chain connects TRBV18 to TRBJ2-1, with no clear D. The CDR3 sequence is 13 residues long. Germline loops: CDR1 KGHSH, CDR2 LQKENI. Trimming cost V 6 bases and J 4 bases, with 10 bases left between them. The CDR3 DNA sequence: TGTGCCAGCTCTGCGTCGGGTTACAATGAGCAGTTCTTC. It codes for CASSASGYNEQFF.

This clone was detected once. The chain employs TRBV4-3 and TRBJ2-7; TRBD1 matches at 9 bases. Germline CDR1 LGHNA, CDR2 YSLEER. V lost 5 bases to trimming and J lost 6 bases; unmatched junction nucleotides: 5. There are 13 residues in the CDR3. The CDR3 nucleotides are TGCGCCAGCAGCACACAGGGGGCACGCGAGCAGTACTTC. This translates into CASSTQGAREQYF.

This clone occurred once. The chain employs TRBV13 and TRBJ2-7; 10 nucleotides match TRBD2. V was pared by 0 bases and J by 3 bases, with 5 bases of the junction left unmatched. From germline, CDR1 is PRHDT and CDR2 FYEKMQ (reference sequence). The CDR3 loop spans 16 amino acids. The CDR3 here is CASSLGLAGDLYEQYF. The CDR3 bases are TGTGCCAGCAGCTTAGGCCTAGCGGGAGACCTCTACGAGCAGTACTTC.

This chain links TRBV25-1 with TRBJ2-1, with 9 bases matching TRBD2. Trimming cost V 2 bases and J 7 bases; bases outside gene matches: 0. CDR3 size: 13 residues. The germline V gene has CDR1 MGHDK and CDR2 SYGVNS. The CDR3 coding sequence is TGTGCCAGCAGTGAAACTAGCGGGAATGAGCAGTTCTTC. Protein product: CASSETSGNEQFF.

This clone has only one observation. The rearrangement links TRBV27 to TRBJ2-1; 8 nucleotides line up with TRBD2. CDR3 length: 13 residues. J gave up 7 bases and V 3 bases, and 2 bases lay outside the gene matches. The germline gives CDR1 MNHEY, CDR2 SMNVEV (reference sequence). As DNA, the CDR3 is TGTGCCAGCAGTTTTTCTAGCGGGAATGAGCAGTTCTTC. This translates into CASSFSSGNEQFF.

The rearrangement uses TRBV20-1 and TRBJ2-5, with 10 nucleotides matching TRBD1. J gave up 5 bases and V 3 bases, and 9 bases lay outside the gene matches. There are 15 residues in the CDR3. CDR1 is DFQATT and CDR2 is SNEGSKA in the germline V gene (reference sequence). The CDR3 sequence: CSASSRTGGLETQYF. CDR3 DNA: TGCAGTGCTAGTAGTAGGACAGGGGGGTTGGAGACCCAGTACTTC.

For the CDR3, the DNA is TGTGCCAGCAGTGGGGTGATATCAGGCACCGGGGAGCTGTTTTTT. Protein: CASSGVISGTGELFF. The chain carries TRBV25-1 and TRBJ2-2; D gene ambiguous. With 4 bases removed from V and 4 bases from J, the gap between germline ends came to 13 bases. Germline CDR1 reads MGHDK; CDR2 reads SYGVNS. CDR3 length: 15 amino acids.

Concerning this clone: The sample contains more than one DNA sequence encoding this CDR3. The chain is built from TRBV6-4 and TRBJ1-1; TRBD1 matches 7 bases. The CDR3 runs to 14 residues. The germline V gene encodes CDR1 MRHNA and CDR2 SNTAGT. The J segment lost 1 base and the V segment lost 2 bases, leaving 1 base of the junction unmatched. The CDR3 here is CASSDGTANTEAFF. The CDR3 region has the DNA TGTGCCAGCAGTGACGGGACAGCGAACACTGAAGCTTTCTTT.

This clone was seen once. This sequence joins TRBV4-2 and TRBJ2-3, with a tentative D call TRBD2 (6 bases). The CDR3 extends over 17 amino acids. Germline-derived CDR1 and CDR2 are LGHNA and YNFKEQ. V lost 4 bases and J 0 bases, leaving 17 bases between the germline ends. The CDR3 here is CASSRRVGTISTDTQYF. Here the CDR3 DNA reads TGTGCCAGCAGCCGGAGGGTAGGGACGATTAGCACAGATACGCAGTATTTT.

The rearrangement links TRBV29-1 to TRBJ2-1, with a possible D match to TRBD2 (7 bases). The length of the CDR3 is 12 residues. V lost 4 bases and J 9 bases, leaving 13 bases between the germline ends. Per germline, CDR1 SQVTM and CDR2 ANQGSEA. The CDR3, as DNA: TGCAGCGTTGGGGGGGGGCTTGCTGAGCAGTTCTTC. Amino acids: CSVGGGLAEQFF.

The CDR3 DNA is TGTGCCAGCAGCTTTGGACAGGGTGACGCTGAAGCTTTCTTT. This translates into CASSFGQGDAEAFF. The chain is built from TRBV13 and TRBJ1-1; TRBD1 matches at 8 bases. CDR3 size: 14 residues. V gave up 3 bases and J gave up 6 bases; unmatched junction bases: 6. Germline assignment: CDR1 PRHDT and CDR2 FYEKMQ (reference sequence).

The chain links TRBV6-1 to TRBJ1-6; possible D gene TRBD1, 5 bases. Trimming took 2 bases from V and 10 from J, leaving 9 bases between them. This CDR3 region has 13 residues. Germline V gene lookup returns CDR1 MNHNS and CDR2 SASEGT. As DNA, the CDR3 is TGTGCCAGCAGTGAACTGGGGGGATCACCCCTCCACTTT. Translated, it gives CASSELGGSPLHF.

The sample holds a few counts of this clone. The V call is TRBV28, the J call TRBJ2-7; no clear D. V gave up 3 bases and J gave up 1 base, with 7 bases separating them. Germline CDR1 is MDHEN and CDR2 is SYDVKM. The CDR3 contains 13 residues. The CDR3 nucleotides read TGTGCCAGCAGTTTCGATCTATCCTACGAGCAGTACTTC. Translation gives CASSFDLSYEQYF.

This clone was found once. V gene TRBV7-9 combines with J gene TRBJ1-1, with 8 positions matching TRBD1. There are 13 residues in the CDR3. V lost 5 bases to trimming and J lost 8 bases; unmatched junction nucleotides: 7. CDR1 is SEHNR and CDR2 is FQNEAQ in the germline V gene (reference sequence). For the CDR3, the DNA is TGTGCCAGCAGCCCGGACAGGGAACGGGAAGCTTTCTTT. Protein sequence: CASSPDREREAFF.

This rearrangement joins TRBV2 to TRBJ2-7, with 9 bases fitting TRBD2. The CDR3 extends over 15 amino acids. The V gene's germline CDR1 is SNHLY and CDR2 FYNNEI. V shed 6 bases and J 12 bases; nucleotides not matched to a gene: 18. The CDR3 loop reads CASRPLSGRVGLLYF. CDR3 sequence (DNA): TGTGCCAGCAGACCCCTTAGCGGGAGAGTCGGTCTATTGTACTTC.

J is TRBJ2-3 and V is TRBV13, with D possibly TRBD2 on 6 matching bases. CDR1 PRHDT and CDR2 FYEKMQ come from the germline V gene (reference sequence). V was pared by 2 bases and J by 1 base, with 10 bases between. The length of the CDR3 is 15 residues. The CDR3 sequence: CASSLWGEGTDTQYF. The CDR3 region has the DNA TGTGCCAGCAGCTTATGGGGGGAGGGCACAGATACGCAGTATTTT.

This chain uses TRBV5-1 with TRBJ2-5; 7 nucleotides align to TRBD1. From germline, CDR1 is SGHRS and CDR2 YFSETQ. There are 15 residues in the CDR3. The ends lost 4 bases at V and 1 base at J; junction bases unmatched: 7. The CDR3 region is CASSDIQGTQETQYF. The CDR3 DNA reads TGCGCCAGCAGCGATATACAGGGGACCCAAGAGACCCAGTACTTC.

The V call is TRBV5-4, the J call TRBJ1-1; D is perhaps TRBD1 (5 bases). This CDR3 region has 14 residues. V was shortened by 2 bases and J by 0 bases, with 8 bases between the two germline ends. The germline V gene has CDR1 SGHNT and CDR2 YYREEE (reference sequence). The CDR3 loop is CASSLGGVNTEAFF. The CDR3 nucleotides are TGTGCCAGCAGCTTAGGAGGGGTGAACACTGAAGCTTTCTTT.

The rearrangement links TRBV7-6 to TRBJ1-1; a weak D match, TRBD1 (5 bases). The V gene lost 5 bases and the J gene lost 3 bases, with 10 bases spanning the gap. The CDR3 totals 13 residues. CDR1 is SGHVS and CDR2 is FNYEAQ in the germline V gene. CDR3 nucleotide sequence: TGTGCCAGCAGCCCGGGACTGGACACTGAAGCTTTCTTT. Amino acids: CASSPGLDTEAFF.

The chain joins TRBV7-3 to TRBJ1-1; 8 positions match TRBD1. The CDR3 runs to 16 residues. CDR1 SGHTA and CDR2 FQGTGA come from the germline V gene. J gave up 3 bases and V 4 bases, and 10 bases lay outside the gene matches. This CDR3 is CASSSGNRGVYTEAFF. The CDR3 DNA is TGTGCCAGCAGCTCGGGTAACAGGGGGGTGTACACTGAAGCTTTCTTT.